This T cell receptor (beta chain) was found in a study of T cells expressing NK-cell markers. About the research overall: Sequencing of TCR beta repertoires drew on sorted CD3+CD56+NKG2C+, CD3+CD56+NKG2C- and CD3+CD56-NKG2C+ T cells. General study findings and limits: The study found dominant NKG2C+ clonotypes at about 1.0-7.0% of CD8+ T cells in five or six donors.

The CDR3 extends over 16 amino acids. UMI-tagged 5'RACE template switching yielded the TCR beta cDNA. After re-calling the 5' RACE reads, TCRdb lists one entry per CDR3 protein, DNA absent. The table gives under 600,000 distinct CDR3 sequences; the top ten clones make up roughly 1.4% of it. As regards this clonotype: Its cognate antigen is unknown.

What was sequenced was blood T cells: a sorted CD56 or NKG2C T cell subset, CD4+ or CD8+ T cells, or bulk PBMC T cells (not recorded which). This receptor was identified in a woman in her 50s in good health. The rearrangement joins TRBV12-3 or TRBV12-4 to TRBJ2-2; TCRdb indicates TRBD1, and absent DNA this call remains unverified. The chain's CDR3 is CASSLAGRRYTGELFF.